One sample yielded the 17 T cell receptor beta chains listed below, sequenced in a study of T cell clonality in common variable immunodeficiency. Some clones are missing from TCRdb's copy, which holds only in-frame ones; the method was immunoSEQ multiplex PCR. The table lists approximately 30,000 clones, with no singletons. Broader study findings: Fewer deletions and N-nucleotide insertions were reportedly seen in common variable immunodeficiency TCR beta sequences.

The antigens for these receptors are not known. Input material: peripheral blood mononuclear cells. Receptors were obtained from a human donor with common variable immunodeficiency.

A word on this clone: From the germline J gene comes the end of the CDR3, since the read stops 3 residues before it. V gene TRBV18 combines with J gene TRBJ2-1; 12 bases align to TRBD2. Germline trimming cut 5 bases from V and 4 bases from J; bases unmatched to any gene: 9. This CDR3 spans 17 amino acids. The germline gives CDR1 KGHSH, CDR2 LQKENI. The CDR3 is CASSNPSGRASYNEQFF. Incomplete CDR3 DNA: TGTGCCAGCTCAAACCCTAGCGGGAGGGCATCTTACAATGAG.

As to this clone: The read terminates 3 residues ahead of where the CDR3 ends, so the germline J gene completes it. The chain combines TRBV20-1 with TRBJ2-7, with 10 bases identical to TRBD2. CDR3 size: 18 residues. V dropped 0 bases and J dropped 0; count of bases not matched to a gene: 11. Germline V gene lookup returns CDR1 DFQATT and CDR2 SNEGSKA (reference sequence). The CDR3 DNA, read in part, is TGCAGTGCTAGAGATCTACTAGCGGGATCCTTTTTCTCCTACGAG. Protein: CSARDLLAGSFFSYE. The full CDR3 protein is CSARDLLAGSFFSYEQYF.

A word on this clone: The read terminates 3 residues ahead of where the CDR3 ends, so the germline J gene completes it. The genes are TRBV18 and TRBJ1-1; D not resolved. V shed 3 bases and J shed 6 bases, with 11 bases lying between them. The CDR3 runs to 13 residues. Looked up from germline, CDR1 is KGHSH and CDR2 is LQKENI. The CDR3 sequence: CASSPAGAAEAFF. The sequenced part of the CDR3 DNA is TGTGCCAGCTCACCCGCGGGAGCGGCTGAA.

The sample holds many counts of this clone. This CDR3 reads CASSPLTGTDTQYF. CDR3 DNA, as far as it was read: TGTGCCAGTAGTCCCTTGACAGGGACAGATACG. This chain links TRBV19 with TRBJ2-3; 7 bases are a match to TRBD1. The CDR3 end lies 3 residues beyond the end of the read and is filled in from the germline J gene. Germline CDR1 LNHDA, CDR2 SQIVND (reference sequence). The CDR3 contains 14 residues. V shed 5 bases, J shed 3 bases, and the junction held 5 bases outside the gene matches.

This clone has a handful of counts. The CDR3 extends 3 residues past the end of the read, so its final part is completed from the germline J gene. The V gene is TRBV6-1, the J gene TRBJ2-7, with a tentative D call TRBD2 (5 bases). The germline V gene encodes CDR1 MNHNS and CDR2 SASEGT. Trimming shortened V by 4 bases and J by 3 bases, and 13 bases separated the two germline ends. The CDR3 is made up of 14 amino acids. The CDR3 bases that were read are TGTGCCAGCAGTGGAGAGGGCCGCCGCTACGAG. Amino acid sequence: CASSGEGRRYE. The entire CDR3 sequence reads CASSGEGRRYEQYF.

Details on this clone: The read halts 3 residues ahead of the CDR3 end, with the missing end drawn from the germline J gene. V gene TRBV19 combines with J gene TRBJ1-1; 7 bases agree with TRBD1. Germline V gene lookup returns CDR1 LNHDA and CDR2 SQIVND (reference sequence). V shed 10 bases, J shed 0 bases, and the junction held 8 bases outside the gene matches. The length of the CDR3 is 14 residues. The CDR3 bases that were read are TGTGCCACCAAGCCCGGGACAGTGAACACTGAA. This gives the protein CATKPGTVNTE. The whole CDR3 sequence is CATKPGTVNTEAFF.

A note on this clone: The read finishes 3 residues shy of the CDR3 end, and the germline J gene is used to complete it. The chain is built from TRBV6-1 and TRBJ2-5, with D perhaps TRBD1 (6 bases). Deletions cut 1 base from V and 6 bases from J, with 9 bases between. This CDR3 has 13 amino acids. Germline loops: CDR1 MNHNS, CDR2 SASEGT. CDR3 sequence: CASSEGTVQTQYF. Incomplete CDR3 DNA: TGTGCCAGCAGTGAAGGGACAGTTCAGACC.

This clone came up a few times. From the germline J gene comes the end of the CDR3, since the read stops 3 residues before it. This chain joins TRBV29-1 and TRBJ2-3, with a tentative D call TRBD2 (6 bases). From germline, CDR1 is SQVTM and CDR2 ANQGSEA. The CDR3 length is 10 residues. V lost 7 bases to trimming and J lost 5 bases, with 7 bases between them. CDR3 bases read: TGCAGCGGGGGGGTAGATACG. It translates to CSGGVDT. The whole CDR3 reads CSGGVDTQYF.

This clone has just a few counts. With the read ending 3 residues before the CDR3 end, the germline J gene is used to fill in that end. The gene calls are TRBV6-1 and TRBJ1-5; 7 bases are a match to TRBD1. Trimming removed 6 bases from V and 5 bases from J; junction bases left unmatched: 10. Germline CDR1 is MNHNS and CDR2 is SASEGT. CDR3 size: 15 residues. The DNA read from the CDR3 is TGTGCCAGCAGCGAATTAACTACAGGGGATCAGCCC. Protein: CASSELTTGDQP. The full CDR3 reads CASSELTTGDQPQHF.

A remark on this clone: With the read ending 3 residues before the CDR3 end, the germline J gene is used to fill in that end. The chain couples TRBV7-7 to TRBJ2-5; a weak D match, TRBD1 (6 bases). CDR3 length: 14 residues. Between the trimmed V and J ends, which lost 2 bases and 2 bases, there was a span of 9 bases. Germline lookup yields CDR1 SSHAT and CDR2 FNYEAQ (reference sequence). The DNA read from the CDR3 is TGTGCCAGCAGCTTAACACAGGGTCAAGAGACC. Amino acid sequence: CASSLTQGQET. The full CDR3 protein reads CASSLTQGQETQYF.

This clone was seen many times. The read terminates 3 residues before the CDR3 end, so the remaining end is supplied by the germline J gene. V and J are TRBV5-6 and TRBJ1-1; 7 bases are a match to TRBD1. CDR3 length: 15 residues. The V gene's germline CDR1 is SGHDT and CDR2 YYEEEE. The V segment lost 0 bases and the J segment 1 base; nucleotides outside the gene matches: 3. CDR3 in amino acids: CASSLGPGGNTEAFF. The sequenced part of the CDR3 DNA is TGTGCCAGCAGCTTGGGTCCAGGGGGGAACACTGAA.

About this clone itself: From the germline J gene comes the end of the CDR3, since the read stops 3 residues before it. This chain uses TRBV6-2 or TRBV6-3 with TRBJ2-3; D not certain. CDR1 and CDR2 (germline): MNHEY, SVGEGT. The CDR3 loop spans 13 amino acids. V was shortened by 6 bases and J by 0 bases, with 7 bases between the two germline ends. The CDR3 DNA, read in part, is TGTGCCAGCAGACCACTAAGCACAGATACG. Its protein is CASRPLSTDT. The full CDR3 sequence reads CASRPLSTDTQYF.

Turning to this clone: Coverage ceases 3 residues before the CDR3 finishes, and the germline J gene fills in the end. V usage is TRBV2 and J usage is TRBJ1-6; no definite D call. Between the trimmed V and J ends, which lost 7 bases and 3 bases, there was a span of 10 bases. Germline CDR1 and CDR2: SNHLY and FYNNEI. The CDR3 loop spans 14 amino acids. CDR3 DNA, as far as it was read: TGTGCCAGCAATCCGCGGGACTATAATTCACCC. It is translated as CASNPRDYNSP. In full, the CDR3 is CASNPRDYNSPLHF. Looking up the rest from reference TRBV2 and TRBJ1-6 gives the full variable domain: EPEVTQTPSHQVTQMGQEVILRCVPISNHLYFYWYRQILGQKVEFLVSFYNNEISEKSEIFDDQFSVERPDGSNFTLKIRSTKLEDSAMYFCASNPRDYNSPLHFGNGTRLTVT.

By share of the sample, this clone is medium-sized. Sequencing ends 3 residues short of the CDR3 end; the germline J gene provides the rest. The V and J genes are TRBV20-1 and TRBJ2-2; 9 positions match TRBD2. This CDR3 spans 16 amino acids. J gave up 9 bases and V 6 bases, and 17 bases lay outside the gene matches. Germline lookup yields CDR1 DFQATT and CDR2 SNEGSKA (reference sequence). The CDR3 bases that were read are TGCAGTGCCCCCGACTCGACTAGCGGCAAGAACTGGGAG. Translating gives CSAPDSTSGKNWE. The entire CDR3 reads CSAPDSTSGKNWELFF.

With regard to this clone: From the germline J gene comes the end of the CDR3, since the read stops 3 residues before it. This rearrangement joins TRBV11-2 to TRBJ2-7, with TRBD1 identical over 7 bases. CDR3 length: 14 residues. V was pared by 1 base and J by 3 bases, with 3 bases of the junction left unmatched. The V gene's germline CDR1 is SGHAT and CDR2 FQNNGV. The sequenced CDR3 bases are TGTGCCAGCAGCTTAGGACAGGGAATCTACGAG. Translating it yields CASSLGQGIYE. The entire CDR3 is CASSLGQGIYEQYF.

This clone has just a few counts. The read stops 3 residues short of the end of the CDR3; the missing end is completed from the germline J gene. This chain uses TRBV5-1 with TRBJ2-3, with D possibly being TRBD1 (6 bases). Germline CDR1 reads SGHRS; CDR2 reads YFSETQ. CDR3 length: 19 amino acids. The V end lost 4 bases, the J end lost 2 bases, and 26 bases lay between the germline ends. The CDR3 here is CASSRTPRQETTTTDTQYF. CDR3 bases read: TGCGCCAGCAGCCGAACCCCAAGACAGGAGACCACAACCACAGATACG.

This clone is large by share. The read halts 3 residues ahead of the CDR3 end, with the missing end drawn from the germline J gene. This sequence joins TRBV18 and TRBJ2-3; D gene ambiguous. The V gene's germline CDR1 is KGHSH and CDR2 LQKENI. With 6 bases removed from V and 0 bases from J, the gap between germline ends came to 13 bases. The CDR3 length is 15 residues. The CDR3 spells CASSPSILSTDTQYF. The DNA read from the CDR3 is TGTGCCAGCTCCCCAAGCATCCTAAGCACAGATACG.